A single sample gave rise to the 30 T cell receptor beta chains below, sequenced in a study of response to subunit inactivated influenza vaccine. Each CDR3 protein gets one entry after TCRdb re-called the RT-PCR reads with MiXCR. The sample consists of hundreds of thousands of distinct CDR3 sequences, about 11% of them appearing once. The data also belong to a second study, concerning T cells expressing NK-cell markers. That study adds: UMIs were included in TCR beta cDNA generated by 5'RACE template switching.

Sequences were derived from PBMCs from blood, sampled on the day of vaccination. Source of these receptors: a middle-aged man who received an inactivated influenza vaccine.

V gene TRBV12-3 or TRBV12-4 combines with J gene TRBJ2-7, with 9 bases identical to TRBD1. The CDR3 loop spans 14 amino acids. J was trimmed by 4 bases and V by 3 bases; bases with no gene match: 4. Written as DNA, the CDR3 is TGTGCCAGCAGTTTTGGACAGGGGAGGTACGAGCAGTACTTC. This sequence encodes CASSFGQGRYEQYF.

The chain employs TRBV28 and TRBJ2-7; TRBD1 matches 11 bases. V lost 4 bases and J lost 2; bases outside the gene matches: 10. Per germline, CDR1 MDHEN and CDR2 SYDVKM. The CDR3 extends over 17 amino acids. The CDR3, as DNA: TGTGCCAGCAGTTCCCCGTGGGGGACAGGGGGTACCTACGAGCAGTACTTC. This translates into CASSSPWGTGGTYEQYF.

V is TRBV14 and J is TRBJ2-5, with TRBD2 matching 9 bases. The ends lost 0 bases at V and 5 bases at J; junction bases unmatched: 4. Germline V CDR1 and CDR2: SGHDN, FVKESK. CDR3 length: 15 amino acids. This chain's CDR3 is CASSQDLAGGETQYF. CDR3 in DNA: TGTGCCAGCAGCCAAGATCTCGCGGGAGGGGAGACCCAGTACTTC.

The chain joins TRBV4-3 to TRBJ2-3, with D possibly TRBD2 on 6 matching bases. Germline V lookup: CDR1 LGHNA, CDR2 YSLEER. Trimming pared 3 bases from V and 0 bases from J, leaving 19 bases between. CDR3 length: 18 residues. The CDR3 loop is CASSQGPGTFTSTDTQYF. The DNA for the CDR3 is TGCGCCAGCAGCCAGGGACCGGGGACTTTCACTAGCACAGATACGCAGTATTTT.

This clonotype was observed at least ten times. The genes are TRBV29-1 and TRBJ2-1; the D gene is possibly TRBD2 (6 bases). V lost 1 base to trimming and J lost 6 bases, with 7 bases between them. CDR3 length: 12 amino acids. CDR1 is SQVTM and CDR2 is ANQGSEA in the germline V gene. The CDR3 coding sequence is TGCAGCGTTGAAGCTAGCGTCAATGAGCAGTTCTTC. Amino acids: CSVEASVNEQFF.

Only a few counts were recorded for this clonotype. The V gene is TRBV3-1, the J gene TRBJ2-3; D perhaps matches TRBD2 (5 bases). Between the trimmed V and J ends, which lost 4 bases and 5 bases, there was a span of 13 bases. The CDR3 spans 14 residues. Germline V gene lookup returns CDR1 LGHDT and CDR2 YNNKEL (reference sequence). CDR3 protein: CASSRRGPGDTQYF. DNA of the CDR3: TGTGCCAGCAGCCGACGAGGGCCGGGAGATACGCAGTATTTT.

The V call is TRBV4-3, the J call TRBJ2-3, with D possibly matching TRBD2 (7 bases). Germline V CDR1 and CDR2: LGHNA, YSLEER. The CDR3 has 17 amino acids. Trimming removed 4 bases at V and 2 bases at J, with 19 bases between. The CDR3 protein is CASSLHSEGGPTDTQYF. CDR3 bases: TGCGCCAGCAGCCTCCACTCTGAGGGGGGGCCCACAGATACGCAGTATTTT.

The J gene is TRBJ2-2, the V gene TRBV5-8; no clear D gene. The V and J ends lost 3 bases and 6 bases respectively, with 12 bases between them. Germline CDR1 SGHTS, CDR2 YDEGEE. The CDR3 contains 14 residues. CDR3 sequence reads: CASSSIRHPGELFF. CDR3 in DNA: TGTGCCAGCAGCTCAATACGACATCCCGGGGAGCTGTTTTTT.

The rearrangement uses TRBV14 and TRBJ2-2; no definite D call. The CDR3 loop spans 16 amino acids. The germline gives CDR1 SGHDN, CDR2 FVKESK. V was pared by 1 base and J by 0 bases, with 9 bases between. CDR3 sequence: CASSQVGGPNTGELFF. In DNA form, the CDR3 reads TGTGCCAGCAGCCAAGTGGGCGGTCCGAACACCGGGGAGCTGTTTTTT.

This clonotype was counted a few times. V is TRBV11-1 and J is TRBJ2-4; D unclear. The germline V and J ends were trimmed by 9 bases and 2 bases, with 8 bases remaining between them. This CDR3 region has 12 residues. The germline CDR1 and CDR2 sequences are SGHAT and FQDESV (reference sequence). CDR3 protein: CARRCPKNIQYF. For the CDR3, the DNA is TGTGCCAGACGTTGTCCCAAAAACATTCAGTACTTC.

This clonotype was observed a handful of times. The chain links TRBV11-2 to TRBJ2-3, with D uncertain. The V gene lost 1 base and the J gene lost 6 bases, with 11 bases spanning the gap. Germline CDR1 SGHAT, CDR2 FQNNGV. The CDR3 has 14 amino acids. CDR3 DNA: TGTGCCAGCAGCTTAGGGTCCCGCCCGGATACGCAGTATTTT. This sequence encodes CASSLGSRPDTQYF.

There are many counts of this clonotype. This sequence joins TRBV5-6 and TRBJ2-1, with 10 bases identical to TRBD2. Germline V lookup: CDR1 SGHDT, CDR2 YYEEEE. CDR3 length: 17 residues. V lost 3 bases and J lost 1; bases outside the gene matches: 7. The CDR3 is CASSWGPSGSSYNEQFF. The CDR3 region has the DNA TGTGCCAGCAGCTGGGGCCCTAGCGGGAGTTCCTACAATGAGCAGTTCTTC.

This chain uses TRBV20-1 with TRBJ2-1, with 12 positions matching TRBD2. The ends lost 6 bases at V and 14 bases at J; junction bases unmatched: 17. From germline, CDR1 is DFQATT and CDR2 SNEGSKA (reference sequence). The CDR3 covers 15 residues. CDR3: CSARPLAGGLGYEFF. In DNA form, the CDR3 reads TGCAGTGCCCGACCGCTAGCGGGAGGGCTAGGATACGAGTTCTTC.

This clonotype was recorded a few times. This chain joins TRBV29-1 and TRBJ2-1; D may be TRBD1 (6 bases). The CDR3 runs to 15 residues. V shed 3 bases and J shed 2 bases, with 14 bases lying between them. Germline V gene data show CDR1 as SQVTM and CDR2 as ANQGSEA. The CDR3 nucleotides read TGCAGCGTTGACACACAGGGTGGCGCCTACAATGAGCAGTTCTTC. Translation gives CSVDTQGGAYNEQFF.

This clonotype was observed a handful of times. V is TRBV7-8 and J is TRBJ1-1; D might be TRBD1 (6 bases). Germline CDR1 SGHVS, CDR2 FQNEAQ. Trimming took off 1 base at V and 4 bases at J, with 13 bases between the two ends. This CDR3 contains 15 residues. CDR3 in DNA: TGTGCCAGCAGCTTAGGGATGGACAGACGCACTGAAGCTTTCTTT. Translation: CASSLGMDRRTEAFF.

This clonotype has more than one count but fewer than ten. The chain employs TRBV12-3 or TRBV12-4 and TRBJ1-1; 7 positions agree with TRBD1. The CDR3 length is 14 residues. V was clipped by 9 bases and J by 10 bases; unmatched bases: 17. The CDR3 region is CASSQGGGAFGAFF. In nucleotides, the CDR3 is TGTGCCAGTAGTCAGGGAGGGGGCGCATTTGGAGCTTTCTTT.

The rearrangement links TRBV10-2 to TRBJ2-3; D not resolved. CDR1 and CDR2 (germline): WSHSY, SAAADI. The germline V and J ends were trimmed by 4 bases and 10 bases, with 12 bases remaining between them. The CDR3 consists of 12 residues. DNA for the CDR3: TGCGCCAGCAGTGCGACCCAATACCCGCAGTATTTT. Amino acid sequence: CASSATQYPQYF.

This chain connects TRBV14 to TRBJ1-2; no clear D gene. The V end was cut by 4 bases, the J end by 1 base, with 16 bases between. The CDR3 is made up of 16 amino acids. CDR1 and CDR2 (germline): SGHDN, FVKESK. The CDR3 sequence is CASSPPYKNFNYGYTF. CDR3 nucleotides: TGTGCCAGCAGCCCGCCCTACAAGAATTTTAACTATGGCTACACCTTC.

This clonotype was observed a handful of times. This chain connects TRBV10-3 to TRBJ2-5; the match to TRBD1 covers 10 bases. There are 15 residues in the CDR3. Trimming cost V 5 bases and J 5 bases; bases outside gene matches: 8. Germline CDR1 is ENHRY and CDR2 is SYGVKD. The CDR3 reads CAISPGTGDLETQYF. The CDR3 nucleotides are TGTGCCATCAGTCCCGGGACAGGGGACTTGGAGACCCAGTACTTC.

The rearrangement joins TRBV7-2 to TRBJ2-7; 12 bases map to TRBD2. Germline CDR1 SGHTA, CDR2 FQGNSA. The CDR3 runs 17 residues. V trimming: 5 bases; J trimming: 5 bases; junction bases outside the gene matches: 13. CDR3 DNA sequence: TGTGCCAGCAGCCCATCTAGCGGGGGGGCCTCTGTCCACGAGCAGTACTTC. It yields the protein CASSPSSGGASVHEQYF. The full variable domain, in which reference TRBV7-2 and TRBJ2-7 provide the parts outside the CDR3, is GAGVSQSPSNKVTEKGKDVELRCDPISGHTALYWYRQSLGQGLEFLIYFQGNSAPDKSGLPSDRFSAERTGGSVSTLTIQRTQQEDSAVYLCASSPSSGGASVHEQYFGPGTRLTVT.

The chain combines TRBV28 with TRBJ2-3; 10 bases map to TRBD2. After removal of 4 bases from V and 4 bases from J, the junction contained 11 bases not matched to a gene. Germline V gives CDR1 MDHEN, CDR2 SYDVKM. The CDR3 runs to 17 residues. The chain's CDR3 is CASSYPLGLAVADTQYF. The CDR3 region has the DNA TGTGCCAGCAGTTACCCCCTAGGACTAGCGGTGGCAGATACGCAGTATTTT. The full variable domain, its missing parts supplied by reference TRBV28 and TRBJ2-3, is DVKVTQSSRYLVKRTGEKVFLECVQDMDHENMFWYRQDPGLGLRLIYFSYDVKMKEKGDIPEGYSVSREKKERFSLILESASTNQTSMYLCASSYPLGLAVADTQYFGPGTRLTVL.

Worth noting for this clonotype: A read error is possible here, since a much larger clone lies one base away. The chain employs TRBV14 and TRBJ2-7, with D unclear. Trimming cost V 3 bases and J 6 bases, with 15 bases left between them. Germline lookup yields CDR1 SGHDN and CDR2 FVKESK. The CDR3 covers 14 residues. CDR3 DNA sequence: TGTGCCAGCAGCCATACCCTGGGGTTGTGCGAGCAGTACTTC. Its protein is CASSHTLGLCEQYF.

V gene TRBV4-1 combines with J gene TRBJ2-3, with D possibly TRBD2 on 6 matching bases. The V gene lost 1 base and the J gene lost 4 bases, with 12 bases spanning the gap. This CDR3 comprises 15 residues. Germline CDR1 and CDR2: MGHRA and YSYEKL. Here the CDR3 DNA reads TGCGCCAGCAGCCAAGGTCCGACTAGTGCAGATACGCAGTATTTT. Protein product: CASSQGPTSADTQYF.

This clonotype has just a few counts. V gene TRBV7-2 combines with J gene TRBJ2-7; D unclear. Trimming took 5 bases from V and 0 from J, leaving 11 bases between them. CDR1 and CDR2 from the germline V gene are SGHTA and FQGNSA. This CDR3 has 14 residues. CDR3 protein: CASSKGTHSYEQYF. In nucleotides, the CDR3 is TGTGCCAGCAGCAAAGGAACTCACTCCTACGAGCAGTACTTC.

In DNA, the CDR3 is TGTGCCAGCAGCCAAAAGCCGGACGGCTCCTACGAGCAGTACTTC. Protein sequence: CASSQKPDGSYEQYF. J is TRBJ2-7 and V is TRBV7-9; D remains unclear. V was trimmed by 5 bases and J by 0 bases, leaving 14 bases between them. The CDR3 has 15 residues. Per germline, CDR1 SEHNR and CDR2 FQNEAQ (reference sequence).

This clonotype showed up just a few times. The rearrangement joins TRBV5-4 to TRBJ2-3, with TRBD2 matching over 12 bases. There are 16 residues in the CDR3. Germline CDR1 SGHNT, CDR2 YYREEE (reference sequence). V shed 0 bases and J 6 bases; nucleotides not matched to a gene: 5. DNA for the CDR3: TGTGCCAGCAGCTTGGAACTAGCGGGGGGCAAGGATACGCAGTATTTT. This codes for CASSLELAGGKDTQYF.

V gene TRBV5-1 combines with J gene TRBJ1-1, with a possible D match to TRBD1 (5 bases). Deletions cut 0 bases from V and 4 bases from J, with 13 bases between. The CDR3 consists of 15 residues. Germline V gene lookup returns CDR1 SGHRS and CDR2 YFSETQ. CDR3: CASSLELRGGTEAFF. In DNA form, the CDR3 reads TGCGCCAGCAGCTTGGAACTCCGGGGGGGCACTGAAGCTTTCTTT. Variable domain in full (rest from reference TRBV5-1 and TRBJ1-1): KAGVTQTPRYLIKTRGQQVTLSCSPISGHRSVSWYQQTPGQGLQFLFEYFSETQRNKGNFPGRFSGRQFSNSRSEMNVSTLELGDSALYLCASSLELRGGTEAFFGQGTRLTVV.

The CDR3 loop is CSVVDGGVNTDTQYF. CDR3 nucleotide sequence: TGCAGCGTTGTGGACGGGGGCGTTAACACAGATACGCAGTATTTT. This chain uses TRBV29-1 with TRBJ2-3; D tentatively reads TRBD1 or TRBD2 (6 bases each). The V end was cut by 4 bases, the J end by 2 bases, with 16 bases between. CDR3 size: 15 residues. The V gene's germline CDR1 is SQVTM and CDR2 ANQGSEA.

V is TRBV11-2 and J is TRBJ2-5; perhaps D is TRBD1 or TRBD2 (5 bases each). Trimming left V 0 bases short and J 5 bases short, with 16 bases between. This CDR3 is built from 16 residues. Germline loops: CDR1 SGHAT, CDR2 FQNNGV. CDR3 DNA: TGTGCCAGCAGCTTAGAGCGAGGGCAGGGTGTCGAGACCCAGTACTTC. This gives the protein CASSLERGQGVETQYF. Looking up the rest from reference TRBV11-2 and TRBJ2-5 gives the full variable domain: EAGVAQSPRYKIIEKRQSVAFWCNPISGHATLYWYQQILGQGPKLLIQFQNNGVVDDSQLPKDRFSAERLKGVDSTLKIQPAKLEDSAVYLCASSLERGQGVETQYFGPGTRLLVL.

J is TRBJ1-1 and V is TRBV5-5; 7 bases are a match to TRBD1. J lost 0 bases, V lost 5 bases, and 10 bases had no gene match. Germline V gene data show CDR1 as SGHKS and CDR2 as YYEKEE (reference sequence). The CDR3 totals 16 residues. This chain's CDR3 is CASSSRPGQLNTEAFF. The CDR3 bases are TGTGCCAGCAGTTCACGCCCGGGACAGCTGAACACTGAAGCTTTCTTT.